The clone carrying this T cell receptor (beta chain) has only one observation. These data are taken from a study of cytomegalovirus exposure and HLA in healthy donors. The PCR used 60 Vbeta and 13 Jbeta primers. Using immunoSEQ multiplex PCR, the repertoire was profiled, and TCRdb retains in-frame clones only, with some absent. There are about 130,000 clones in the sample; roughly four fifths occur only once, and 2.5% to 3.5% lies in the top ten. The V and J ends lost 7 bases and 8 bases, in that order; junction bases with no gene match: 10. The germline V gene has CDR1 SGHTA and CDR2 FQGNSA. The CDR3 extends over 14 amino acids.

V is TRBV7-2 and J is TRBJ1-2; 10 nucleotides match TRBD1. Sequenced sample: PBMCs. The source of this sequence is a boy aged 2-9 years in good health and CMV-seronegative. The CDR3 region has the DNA TGTGCCAGCACTAAACAGACAGGGGGCTCGGGCTACACCTTC. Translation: CASTKQTGGSGYTF.